This is a list of T cell receptor beta chains from one sample in a study of blood T cell repertoires in COVID-19. Method: immunoSEQ multiplex PCR; TCRdb's copy keeps in-frame clones and lacks some. Of 350,000 to 400,000 clones in the sample, approximately 89% were seen once. The material sequenced was PBMCs or T cells enriched from blood (not recorded which). These TCRs come from a woman aged 25 to 39 who had recovered from COVID-19. CDR3s include the opening cysteine and the closing phenylalanine or tryptophan. The D gene is left open where the match is weak. Size is omitted from some rows. Given values are once, few, many or a class for expanded clones.

>TRBV5-1|TRBJ1-2|NA|14|NA
TGCGCCAGCAGCTCGTGGGTAGGGGACTATGGCTACACCTTC
CASSSWVGDYGYTF
>TRBV28|TRBJ2-4|TRBD2|19|NA
TGTGCCAGCAGTTTACCCGGGACTAGCGCTGCCGGAGCCAAAAACATTCAGTACTTC
CASSLPGTSAAGAKNIQYF
>TRBV5-6|TRBJ2-5|TRBD1|17|once
TGTGCCAGCAGCTTCCCCCGGACAGGTGGCTACCAAGAGACCCAGTACTTC
CASSFPRTGGYQETQYF
>TRBV11-2|TRBJ2-2|NA|13|NA
TGTGCCAGCTACAACAGGGAAGCCGGGGAGCTGTTTTTT
CASYNREAGELFF
>TRBV6-1|TRBJ1-5|TRBD1|15|NA
TGTGCCAGCAGACTACAGGGGAGTAGCAATCAGCCCCAGCATTTT
CASRLQGSSNQPQHF
>TRBV10-2|TRBJ2-7|TRBD2|12|NA
TGCGCCAGCAGGACTAGCATCCACGAGCAGTACTTC
CASRTSIHEQYF
>TRBV19|TRBJ1-1|NA|10|NA
TGTGCCGTCATACAGGGTGAAGCTTTCTTT
CAVIQGEAFF
>TRBV7-2|TRBJ2-7|NA|12|NA
TGTGCCAGCAGTAAGAGCTCCTACGAGCAGTACTTC
CASSKSSYEQYF
>TRBV27|TRBJ1-2|NA|14|NA
TGTGCCAGCAGGGCTACAGGATCCCACTATGGCTACACCTTC
CASRATGSHYGYTF
>TRBV5-3|TRBJ1-6|NA|16|NA
TGTGCCAGAAGCTTGACCACCGGGACACCGAACTCACCCCTCCACTTT
CARSLTTGTPNSPLHF
>TRBV19|TRBJ2-1|TRBD1|13|few
TGTGCCAGTAGGCCACAGGGGCCGGGTGAGCAGTTCTTC
CASRPQGPGEQFF
>TRBV7-6|TRBJ2-5|TRBD2|15|NA
TGTGCCAGCAGCAATCTAGCGGGAGGGCCGGAGACCCAGTACTTC
CASSNLAGGPETQYF
>TRBV19|TRBJ1-5|NA|17|NA
TGTGCCAGTAGTAGCACCGGTTGGGGGCTTAGCAATCAGCCCCAGCATTTT
CASSSTGWGLSNQPQHF
>TRBV5-1|TRBJ2-1|TRBD2|17|few
TGCGCCAGCAGCTTGGCCGCTAGCGGGAACTCCTACAATGAGCAGTTCTTC
CASSLAASGNSYNEQFF
>TRBV5-4|TRBJ2-7|NA|11|few
TGTGCCAGCAGCTCGGACTTCGAGCAGTACTTC
CASSSDFEQYF
>TRBV4-1|TRBJ1-6|TRBD1|17|NA
TGCGCCAGCAGCCAAAGGGGGACAGGGGAAAAGGGCTCACCCCTCCACTTT
CASSQRGTGEKGSPLHF
>TRBV19|TRBJ1-1|NA|17|NA
TGTGCCAGTAGTAGGTGGGGTCCAGGGTACTTGAACACTGAAGCTTTCTTT
CASSRWGPGYLNTEAFF
>TRBV11-3|TRBJ2-2|NA|16|few
TGTGCCAGCAGCTTAGAAATAGCGGAGAACACCGGGGAGCTGTTTTTT
CASSLEIAENTGELFF
>TRBV12-3/TRBV12-4|TRBJ2-1|NA|13|NA
TGTGCCAGCAGCACAGAGCCCTACAATGAGCAGTTCTTC
CASSTEPYNEQFF
>TRBV10-3|TRBJ2-1|TRBD2|14|NA
TGTGCCATCAGCGGCGGGAGCTCCTACAATGAGCAGTTCTTC
CAISGGSSYNEQFF
>TRBV20-1|TRBJ2-1|NA|12|NA
TGCAGTGCTAGTCTAGAGGAAAGCAAGCAGTTCTTC
CSASLEESKQFF
>TRBV6-5|TRBJ1-2|TRBD1|14|NA
TGTGCCAGCAACGGACAGGGTATTAACTATGGCTACACCTTC
CASNGQGINYGYTF
>TRBV5-6|TRBJ1-1|TRBD1|15|NA
TGTGCCAGCAGCTTTCTACAGGGGAAGGGCACTGAAGCTTTCTTT
CASSFLQGKGTEAFF
>TRBV2|TRBJ1-4|NA|14|NA
TGTGCCAGCACGGAGAGGGGGAATAATGAAAAACTGTTTTTT
CASTERGNNEKLFF
>TRBV28|TRBJ1-6|NA|16|NA
TGTGCCAGCACCATTATCCTCTCGGGTGCTAATTCAGCCCTCCACTTT
CASTIILSGANSALHF